This entry features one T cell receptor beta chain sequence. Its antigen is unknown. No much larger clonotype is one base removed from it; base qualities were not supplied. These reads were obtained on an Illumina NovaSeq 6000. Synthesis of TCR cDNA relied on 5'RACE template switching, a step that introduced a universal primer site along with unique molecular identifiers. Priming of cDNA synthesis was performed from both the TCR alpha and TCR beta constant segments. Library amplification used two PCR steps, and the second PCR step added sample barcodes and sequencing adapters. Sequencing of the libraries was done on either Illumina HiSeq 2500 (2x100 bp) or NovaSeq (2x150 bp). As for the original processing: Reads were demultiplexed and collapsed into UMI consensus sequences with MIGEC, and V(D)J alignment was performed with MiXCR. Using edgeR on replicate PBMC samples, clonotypes were called vaccine-responding if FDR was below 0.01 and the log2 fold change was above 5 up to day 15. Bulk clonotypes were assigned CD4 or CD8 identity according to which sequenced CD4 or CD8 repertoire held them at higher abundance. TCRdb handled the public reads itself, with Q25 trimming in fastp and clone calling in MiXCR, and kept productive beta chains. Identical CDR3 proteins give one entry, which carries the most common genes and DNA. TCRdb's processing, not the authors' own work, is the source of the V and J calls. The sample table holds about 320,000 distinct CDR3 sequences, of which 3.5% to 4.5% were seen once. The ten top clones hold less than 20% of the sample.

The data are from a study of T cells after yellow fever vaccination (dated by TCRdb to about 2019). Background for the entire study: The SMART-Seq v4 Ultra Low Input RNA kit was used to prepare libraries from fractions with low cell numbers. Two healthy male donors, one aged 18 to 30 and one aged 30 to 40 years, made up the cohort. To track T-cell clones before and after primary and booster YFV17D yellow fever vaccination, bulk TCR alpha and beta repertoires were sequenced longitudinally. Blood was collected at multiple timepoints before and after primary and secondary immunization, and bulk PBMC replicates and cell subsets were isolated.

Findings and caveats that apply to the study as a whole: The secondary T-cell response was weaker than the primary response but faster, peaking on day 5 instead of day 15. The study included only a couple of donors, which limits how far the findings can be generalized. Computational filtering was needed because FACS-sorted repertoires could contain abundant contaminating clonotypes from the bulk population. Most clones expanded after primary vaccination (approximately 97% of CD4 and 70% to 90% of CD8) were re-detected after the booster, suggesting that broad memory maintenance occurred. A small fraction of clonotypes appeared in both the CD4 and CD8 compartments, likely as a result of convergent recombination.

Looking up the germline V gene (reference sequence) yields CDR1 LNHDA and CDR2 SQIVND. The CDR3 measures 16 amino acids from cysteine to phenylalanine. Here the CDR3 DNA is all that survives: 48 bases in frame from base 1. V has 3 bases trimmed and J has 3 bases trimmed; junction bases matching no gene number 4. This specimen's treatment or condition label, per the study, means: live attenuated yellow fever vaccine strain. At every blood-draw timepoint, two biological replicates of bulk PBMCs were collected. A standard Ficoll-Paque protocol was used to isolate PBMCs from peripheral blood. RNA was extracted with TriZol from bulk PBMCs, CD4 and CD8 fractions, and dextramer-positive and dextramer-negative fractions.

The chain uses TRBV19 and TRBJ2-2, with 10 bases in between that match TRBD2. The specimen comprised PBMCs, sampled 15 days after the yellow fever booster vaccination. The sequence was obtained from a man aged 18 to 35 who received the YFV17D yellow fever vaccine. CDR3 loop: CASSMLLAGYTGELFF. The base sequence is TGTGCCAGTAGTATGTTACTAGCGGGATACACCGGGGAGCTGTTTTTT.